This paragraph reports one T cell receptor (beta chain). These data are taken from a study of blood T cell repertoires in COVID-19. Study information: Acute and convalescent COVID-19 specimens originated in the United States, Italy and Spain. T cells, B-cell-depleted T cells, or PBMCs provided the cDNA or gDNA that served as material.

Methods used by the authors: Reference gene primers were amplified, and this amplification served to estimate nucleated cell counts. Data came from immunoSEQ multiplex PCR; TCRdb stores just in-frame clones and leaves some out. The V and J calls and clone size are taken from that table; D and trimming were inferred from the DNA. The sample yields some 150,000 clones, about 89% seen once. Germline assignment: CDR1 SNHLY and CDR2 FYNNEI. The CDR3 consists of 15 residues. V was clipped by 4 bases and J by 10 bases; unmatched bases: 10. This TCR was recovered from a man between 65 and 85 years old with acute or convalescent COVID-19. Sequencing was carried out using peripheral blood. This chain connects TRBV2 to TRBJ1-6, with TRBD1 identical over 7 bases. The CDR3 protein is CASSGYGRGKSPLHF. In DNA, the CDR3 is TGTGCCAGCAGTGGTTACGGCAGGGGGAAATCACCCCTCCACTTT.